This TCR beta chain emerged from a study of blood T cell repertoires in COVID-19. Across the study: COVID-19 samples from acute and convalescent phases originated in the United States, Italy and Spain. From T cells, B-cell-depleted T cells, or PBMCs came the material, which was cDNA or gDNA.

Sequencing was performed with immunoSEQ multiplex PCR; in TCRdb, only in-frame clones are kept and a portion is missing. Of roughly 160,000 clones listed, about four fifths are singletons. This CDR3 is 16 amino acids long. The germline gives CDR1 LGHNA, CDR2 YNFKEQ. V trimming: 0 bases; J trimming: 1 base; junction bases outside the gene matches: 3. The sample taken for sequencing was PBMCs or T cells enriched from blood (not recorded which). This TCR was sampled from a woman in her sixties who had recovered from COVID-19. This sequence joins TRBV4-2 and TRBJ2-7; the match to TRBD2 covers 10 bases. CDR3 nucleotide sequence: TGTGCCAGCAGCCAAGATCCAGCGGGAGGGTCCTACGAGCAGTACTTC. Residues: CASSQDPAGGSYEQYF.